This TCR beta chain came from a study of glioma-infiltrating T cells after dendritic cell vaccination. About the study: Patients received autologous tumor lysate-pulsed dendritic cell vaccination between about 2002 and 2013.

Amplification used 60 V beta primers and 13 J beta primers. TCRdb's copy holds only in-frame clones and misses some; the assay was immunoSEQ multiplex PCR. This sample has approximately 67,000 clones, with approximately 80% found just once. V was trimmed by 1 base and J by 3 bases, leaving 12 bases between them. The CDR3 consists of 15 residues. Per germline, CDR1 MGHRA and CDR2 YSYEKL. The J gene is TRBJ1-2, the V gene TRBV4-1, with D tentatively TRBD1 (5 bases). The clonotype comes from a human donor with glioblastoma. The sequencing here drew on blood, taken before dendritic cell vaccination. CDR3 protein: CASSQVAGLHYGYTF. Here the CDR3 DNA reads TGCGCCAGCAGCCAAGTTGCAGGGCTCCACTATGGCTACACCTTC.